This T cell receptor (beta chain) is from a study of CD8 T cells in ankylosing spondylitis. Study outcomes and limitations: Researchers report that disease-linked clones proved CD8+ and relatively rare in peripheral blood.

This clonotype occurred many times. Its antigen is still unknown. This CDR3 contains 15 residues. V was clipped by 4 bases and J by 2 bases; unmatched bases: 8. Germline assignment: CDR1 ENHRY and CDR2 SYGVKD. TCRdb re-derived calls from the 5' RACE reads in MiXCR, one entry per CDR3 protein. Of approximately 200,000 distinct CDR3 sequences listed, approximately 12% are singletons. This chain links TRBV10-3 with TRBJ2-7, with 7 bases fitting TRBD2. The sequencing input was blood, either unsorted or a sorted T cell fraction (not recorded which). This receptor was taken from a female donor with ankylosing spondylitis or in good health (not recorded which). CDR3 sequence (DNA): TGTGCCATCAGTGGTAGTTCGGGGGGAGCCTACGAGCAGTACTTC. Its translation: CAISGSSGGAYEQYF.